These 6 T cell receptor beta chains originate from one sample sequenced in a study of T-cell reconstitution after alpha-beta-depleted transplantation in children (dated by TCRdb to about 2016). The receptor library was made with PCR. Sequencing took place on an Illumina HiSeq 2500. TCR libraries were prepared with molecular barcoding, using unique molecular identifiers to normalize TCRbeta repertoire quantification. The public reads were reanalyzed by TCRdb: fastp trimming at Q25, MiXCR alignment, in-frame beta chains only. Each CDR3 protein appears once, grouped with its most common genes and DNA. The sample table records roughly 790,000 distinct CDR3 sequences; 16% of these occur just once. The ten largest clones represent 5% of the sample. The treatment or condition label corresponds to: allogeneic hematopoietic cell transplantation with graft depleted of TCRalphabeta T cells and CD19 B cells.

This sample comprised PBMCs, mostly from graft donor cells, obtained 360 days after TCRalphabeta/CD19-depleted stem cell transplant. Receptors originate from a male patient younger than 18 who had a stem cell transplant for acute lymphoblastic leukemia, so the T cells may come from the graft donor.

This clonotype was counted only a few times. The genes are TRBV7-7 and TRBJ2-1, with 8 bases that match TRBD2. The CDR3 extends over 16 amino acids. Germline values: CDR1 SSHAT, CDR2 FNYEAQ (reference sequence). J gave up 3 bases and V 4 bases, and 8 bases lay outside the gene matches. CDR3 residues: CASSSEAGAVYNEQFF. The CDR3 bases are TGTGCCAGCAGCTCCGAAGCGGGAGCGGTCTACAATGAGCAGTTCTTC.

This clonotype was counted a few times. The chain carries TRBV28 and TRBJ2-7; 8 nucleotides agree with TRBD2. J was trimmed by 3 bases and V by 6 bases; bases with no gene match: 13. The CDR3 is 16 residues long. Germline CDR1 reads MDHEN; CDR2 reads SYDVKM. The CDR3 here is CASSPRRGGVLYEQYF. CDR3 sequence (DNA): TGTGCCAGCAGCCCGCGTCGGGGGGGAGTCCTCTACGAGCAGTACTTC. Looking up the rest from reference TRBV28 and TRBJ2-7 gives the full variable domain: DVKVTQSSRYLVKRTGEKVFLECVQDMDHENMFWYRQDPGLGLRLIYFSYDVKMKEKGDIPEGYSVSREKKERFSLILESASTNQTSMYLCASSPRRGGVLYEQYFGPGTRLTVT.

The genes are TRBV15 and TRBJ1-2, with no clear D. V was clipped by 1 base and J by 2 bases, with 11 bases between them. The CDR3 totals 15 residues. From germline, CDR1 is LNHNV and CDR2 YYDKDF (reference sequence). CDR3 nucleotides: TGTGCCACCAGCAGAGTGCGGCATATCAACTATGGCTACACCTTC. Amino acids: CATSRVRHINYGYTF.

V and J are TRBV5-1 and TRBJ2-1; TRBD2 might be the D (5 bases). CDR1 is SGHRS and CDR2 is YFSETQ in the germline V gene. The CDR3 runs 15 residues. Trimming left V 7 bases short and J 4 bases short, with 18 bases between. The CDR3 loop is CASRPARASYNEQFF. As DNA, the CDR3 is TGCGCCAGCCGCCCGGCGCGGGCGTCTTACAATGAGCAGTTCTTC.

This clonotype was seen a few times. CDR3 bases: TGTGCCAGCAGCCGGGACAGGGACAGCACAGATACGCAGTATTTT. It specifies CASSRDRDSTDTQYF. The chain has TRBV7-3 and TRBJ2-3; 9 positions agree with TRBD1. Germline V gene sequence: CDR1 SGHTA, CDR2 FQGTGA. The CDR3 loop spans 15 amino acids. V dropped 5 bases and J dropped 0; count of bases not matched to a gene: 3.

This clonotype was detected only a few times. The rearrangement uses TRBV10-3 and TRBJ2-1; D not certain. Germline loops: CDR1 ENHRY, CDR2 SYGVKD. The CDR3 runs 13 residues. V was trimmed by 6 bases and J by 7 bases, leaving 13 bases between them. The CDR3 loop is CAIRFSSGNEQFF. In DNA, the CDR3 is TGTGCCATCAGGTTCTCTTCCGGGAATGAGCAGTTCTTC.